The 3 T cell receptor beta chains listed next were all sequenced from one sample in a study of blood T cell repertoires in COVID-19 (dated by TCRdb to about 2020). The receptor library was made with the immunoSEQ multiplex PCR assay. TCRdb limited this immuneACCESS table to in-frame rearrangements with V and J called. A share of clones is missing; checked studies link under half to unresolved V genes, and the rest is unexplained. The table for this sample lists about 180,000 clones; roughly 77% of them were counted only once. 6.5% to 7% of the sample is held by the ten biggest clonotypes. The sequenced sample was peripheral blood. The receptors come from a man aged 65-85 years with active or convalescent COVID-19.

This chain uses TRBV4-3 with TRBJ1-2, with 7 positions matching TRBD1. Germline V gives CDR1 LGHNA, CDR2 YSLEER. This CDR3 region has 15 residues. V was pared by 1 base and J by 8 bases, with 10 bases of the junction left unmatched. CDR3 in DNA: TGCGCCAGCAGCCAAGGGGGATCAGGGGGAAACGGCTACACCTTC. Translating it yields CASSQGGSGGNGYTF.

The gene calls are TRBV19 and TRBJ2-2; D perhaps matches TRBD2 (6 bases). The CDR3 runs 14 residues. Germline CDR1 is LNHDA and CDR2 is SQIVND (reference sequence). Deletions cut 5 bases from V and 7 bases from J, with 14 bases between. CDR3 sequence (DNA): TGTGCCAGTAGTCAGTGGAGGGTAGGCGGGGAGCTGTTTTTT. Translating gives CASSQWRVGGELFF.

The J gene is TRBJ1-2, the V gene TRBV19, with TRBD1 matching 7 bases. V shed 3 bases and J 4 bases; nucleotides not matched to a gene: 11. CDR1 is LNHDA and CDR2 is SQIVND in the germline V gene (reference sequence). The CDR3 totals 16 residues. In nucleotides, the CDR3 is TGTGCCAGTAGTATCGGGACAGTAGAGTCTTCCTATGGCTACACCTTC. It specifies CASSIGTVESSYGYTF. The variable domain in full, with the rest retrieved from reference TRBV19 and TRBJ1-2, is DGGITQSPKYLFRKEGQNVTLSCEQNLNHDAMYWYRQDPGQGLRLIYYSQIVNDFQKGDIAEGYSVSREKKESFPLTVTSAQKNPTAFYLCASSIGTVESSYGYTFGSGTRLTVV.